This is a list of T cell receptor beta chains from one sample in a study of human T cells and chemical hapten exposure. TCRdb ran MiXCR on the RACE reads and lists one entry per CDR3 protein. This sample has about 380,000 distinct CDR3 sequences, with more than 4.5% found just once. The material was whole blood, obtained in connection with sensitization to the hapten diphenylcyclopropenone (DPC). These receptors were obtained from a woman in her forties or fifties with alopecia areata. Some clones in this sample may be carry-over from other donors' samples. Each CDR3 is given with its conserved first and last residue. A D gene is named only where the DNA matches it firmly. The size field is filled for only some rows; it gives once, few, many or a size class.

j_call v_call d_call clone_size cdr3_nt cdr3_aa
TRBJ2-2 TRBV20-1 - many TGCAGTGCTAACACCGGGGAGCTGTTTTTT CSANTGELFF
TRBJ1-1 TRBV6-2/TRBV6-3 - many TGTGCCAGCAGTTATCCGACACCTCTAGGCACTGAAGCTTTCTTT CASSYPTPLGTEAFF
TRBJ2-3 TRBV14 - - TGTGCCAGCAGCCTAGATTTAGGGGTACTTCGGGATACGCAGTATTTT CASSLDLGVLRDTQYF
TRBJ2-6 TRBV6-2/TRBV6-3 TRBD2 - TGTGCCAGCAGTTACTCGGCGGGAGCTGGGGCCAACGTCCTGACTTTC CASSYSAGAGANVLTF
TRBJ2-3 TRBV5-1 - many TGCGCCAGCAGCGAACAGGGTCCTTTGGGAGATACGCAGTATTTT CASSEQGPLGDTQYF
TRBJ2-7 TRBV20-1 - many TGCAGTGCTAGAGCCGGGGTGGCTTACGACGAGCAGTACTTC CSARAGVAYDEQYF
TRBJ2-1 TRBV6-2/TRBV6-3 - many TGTGCCAGCAGTTACTCTTCCCCTAATGAGCAGTTCTTC CASSYSSPNEQFF
TRBJ1-1 TRBV5-1 - - TGCGCCAGCAGCGCTGGGGAACCAGGGTTCACGAACACTGAAGCTTTCTTT CASSAGEPGFTNTEAFF
TRBJ2-7 TRBV2 - - TGTGCCAGCAGTGTGGGGACTGCACACTACGAGCAGTACTTC CASSVGTAHYEQYF
TRBJ2-2 TRBV28 - - TGTGCCAGCAGTTTCGGCTCCGGCACCGGGGAGCTGTTTTTT CASSFGSGTGELFF
TRBJ1-2 TRBV6-5 TRBD1 few TGTGCCAGCAGTTGGGGGACAGCGTATGGCTACACCTTC CASSWGTAYGYTF
TRBJ2-3 TRBV5-1 - many TGCGCCAGCAGCCCCGGAAATAGCGGCACAGATACGCAGTATTTT CASSPGNSGTDTQYF
TRBJ1-1 TRBV2 TRBD1 - TGTGCCAGCAGCGATACAGGGGTCGAAGCTTTCTTT CASSDTGVEAFF
TRBJ1-6 TRBV12-3/TRBV12-4 - - TGTGCCAGCAGTCCAGGGAGGGCAGGATCAAATTCACCCCTCCACTTT CASSPGRAGSNSPLHF
TRBJ2-7 TRBV5-1 - many TGCGCCAGCCACGGTACGACTTACGAGCAGTACTTC CASHGTTYEQYF
TRBJ2-1 TRBV2 - - TGTGCCAGCGGTGAAGATCGGAGCTCCTACAATGAGCAGTTCTTC CASGEDRSSYNEQFF
TRBJ2-5 TRBV29-1 TRBD2 many TGCAGCGTTGGCCTAGCGGGGGGGACCCAAGAGACCCAGTACTTC CSVGLAGGTQETQYF
TRBJ2-1 TRBV5-1 - many TGCGCCAGCAGCTTGGGAGGGTTAGTCGATGAGCAGTTCTTC CASSLGGLVDEQFF
TRBJ2-1 TRBV6-5 TRBD2 many TGTGCCAGCAGCCCGAGCGGGAGTCCCTACAATGAGCAGTTCTTC CASSPSGSPYNEQFF
TRBJ1-2 TRBV6-1 TRBD1 few TGTGCCAGCAGTGGACCCGGACAGGGGGGAGGAAACTATGGCTACACCTTC CASSGPGQGGGNYGYTF
TRBJ2-3 TRBV3-1 TRBD1 - TGTGCCAGCACCCGACAGGGGAGGCCAGATACGCAGTATTTT CASTRQGRPDTQYF
TRBJ1-2 TRBV11-2 - few TGTGCCAGCAGCTTCGGGGTCGCCTATGGCTACACCTTC CASSFGVAYGYTF
TRBJ2-1 TRBV5-1 TRBD2 few TGCGCCAGCAGCTTGGCCGGCGGGAGGGCCGATGAGCAGTTCTTC CASSLAGGRADEQFF
TRBJ1-5 TRBV3-1 TRBD1 - TGTGCCAGCAGCCGTGGGGACAGGGCGGGTCAGCCCCAGCATTTT CASSRGDRAGQPQHF